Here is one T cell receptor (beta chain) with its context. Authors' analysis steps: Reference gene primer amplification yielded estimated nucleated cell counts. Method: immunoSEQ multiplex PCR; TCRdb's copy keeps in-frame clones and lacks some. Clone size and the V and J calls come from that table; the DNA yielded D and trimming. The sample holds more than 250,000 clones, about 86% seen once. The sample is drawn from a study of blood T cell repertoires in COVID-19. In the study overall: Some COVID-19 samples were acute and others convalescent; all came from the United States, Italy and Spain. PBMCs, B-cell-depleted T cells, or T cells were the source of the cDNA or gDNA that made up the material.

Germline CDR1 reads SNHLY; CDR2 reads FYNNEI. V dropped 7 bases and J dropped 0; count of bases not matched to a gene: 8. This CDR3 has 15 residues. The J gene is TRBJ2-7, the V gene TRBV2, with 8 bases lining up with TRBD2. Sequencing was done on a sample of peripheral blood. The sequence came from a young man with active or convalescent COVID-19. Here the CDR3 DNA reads TGTGCCAGCATTAGAATAGCGGGGACCTCCTACGAGCAGTACTTC. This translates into CASIRIAGTSYEQYF.